This T cell receptor beta chain was profiled in a study of beta chain features in type 1 diabetes. Study-wide results and limits: Shortening that was moderate but significant affected the TCRB CDR3s of Type 1 diabetes patients in all four CD4+ subsets.

cDNA synthesis used the whole RNA isolate, giving expressed TCRB sequences. The data were produced by immunoSEQ multiplex PCR, yet TCRdb's version contains in-frame clones alone and is incomplete. Seen here are roughly 150,000 clones, roughly 8% observed once, and the top ten hold under 0.55%. The length of the CDR3 is 15 residues. CDR1 and CDR2 (germline): SGHRS, YFSETQ. V was cut by 0 bases and J by 0 bases, with 7 bases left in between. This clone was observed a handful of times. Its specificity is not known. The sequenced sample was central memory CD4+ T cells from blood. The chain is built from TRBV5-1 and TRBJ1-3; D remains unclear. The TCR originated in a man between 18 and 35 years old with type 1 diabetes. The CDR3 here is CASSLGRSSGNTIYF. CDR3 bases: TGCGCCAGCAGCTTGGGACGGAGCTCTGGAAACACCATATATTTT.